Following are 23 T cell receptor beta chains from one sample sequenced in a study of T cells in Graves' hyperthyroidism and ophthalmopathy. RNA transcripts served as the template for amplifying TCR beta CDR3 regions. HTBI primers were the set used in a first-round RT-PCR of the TCR CDR3. From the multiplex PCR reads, TCRdb called clonotypes with MiXCR, one entry per CDR3 protein. This sample has about 360,000 distinct CDR3 sequences; more than 15% occur once, and the top ten carry roughly 26%. The specimen was blood. The origin of the receptors is a woman between 18 and 29 years old with Graves' hyperthyroidism that later progressed to Graves' ophthalmopathy.

The chain employs TRBV9 and TRBJ2-7, with 7 bases aligning to TRBD1. There are 14 residues in the CDR3. V dropped 4 bases and J dropped 0; count of bases not matched to a gene: 4. Germline CDR1 SGDLS, CDR2 YYNGEE. CDR3 amino acids: CASSPWDSSYEQYF. The CDR3 DNA is TGTGCCAGCAGCCCCTGGGACAGCTCCTACGAGCAGTACTTC.

In its sample, this clonotype was seen a few times. The chain carries TRBV13 and TRBJ2-1, with 7 bases that match TRBD1. The germline V gene encodes CDR1 PRHDT and CDR2 FYEKMQ (reference sequence). The CDR3 is made up of 14 amino acids. After removal of 5 bases from V and 9 bases from J, the junction contained 10 bases not matched to a gene. The CDR3 sequence is CASSHKQGMREQFF. The CDR3 DNA reads as TGTGCCAGCAGCCACAAACAGGGGATGCGTGAGCAGTTCTTC.

As to this clonotype: With a much larger clone just one base away, this may be a read error. This chain joins TRBV12-3 or TRBV12-4 and TRBJ2-1, with 9 bases that match TRBD2. The J call may be faulty, since TRBJ2-7 better matches the DNA end. The CDR3 consists of 13 residues. The CDR3, as DNA: TGTGCCAGCAGCTCACTAGCGGGCAATGAGCAGTACTTC. It encodes CASSSLAGNEQYF.

V usage is TRBV3-1 and J usage is TRBJ2-3; 7 nucleotides line up with TRBD2. Germline V gene data show CDR1 as LGHDT and CDR2 as YNNKEL (reference sequence). The ends lost 1 base at V and 2 bases at J; junction bases unmatched: 3. The CDR3 covers 15 residues. The CDR3: CASSQGAGATDTQYF. In nucleotides, the CDR3 is TGTGCCAGCAGCCAAGGGGCGGGAGCCACAGATACGCAGTATTTT.

V is TRBV3-1 and J is TRBJ1-6; 7 bases fit TRBD1. The ends lost 4 bases at V and 7 bases at J; junction bases unmatched: 7. The CDR3 is 15 amino acids. Germline lookup yields CDR1 LGHDT and CDR2 YNNKEL (reference sequence). The CDR3 is CASSLTGQLNSPLHF. Here the CDR3 DNA reads TGTGCCAGCAGCCTAACGGGACAGCTAAATTCACCCCTCCACTTT.

A remark on this clonotype: This may be a read error: a much more frequent sequence differs by one nucleotide. No conserved phenylalanine or tryptophan is present at the end of the CDR3, so a read error is the likely explanation. The chain carries TRBV9 and TRBJ2-6, with unresolved D. The germline V and J ends were trimmed by 4 bases and 0 bases, with 8 bases remaining between them. This CDR3 has 15 residues. Germline V gene data show CDR1 as SGDLS and CDR2 as YYNGEE. CDR3 residues: CASSPQVSGANVLTS. CDR3 nucleotides: TGTGCCAGCAGCCCCCAAGTCTCTGGGGCCAACGTCCTGACTTCC.

This clonotype was picked up many times. The V gene is TRBV2, the J gene TRBJ2-7; 8 bases are shared with TRBD1. Germline V gene lookup returns CDR1 SNHLY and CDR2 FYNNEI. V lost 0 bases, J lost 6 bases, and 4 bases stayed unmatched. The CDR3 length is 14 residues. Here the CDR3 DNA reads TGTGCCAGCAGTGAAGCCCAGACAGGGGTCGAGCAGTACTTC. It encodes CASSEAQTGVEQYF.

There are many counts of this clonotype. The J gene is TRBJ2-5, the V gene TRBV6-1; possibly TRBD1 for D (5 bases). The V gene's germline CDR1 is MNHNS and CDR2 SASEGT. The V end was cut by 6 bases, the J end by 0 bases, with 5 bases between. This CDR3 region has 12 residues. CDR3 in DNA: TGTGCCAGCAGGGACAACCAAGAGACCCAGTACTTC. It yields the protein CASRDNQETQYF.

The chain carries TRBV14 and TRBJ2-1; D is uncertain. The CDR3 runs to 15 residues. Trimming shortened V by 4 bases and J by 6 bases, and 16 bases separated the two germline ends. Looked up from germline, CDR1 is SGHDN and CDR2 is FVKESK. The CDR3 coding sequence is TGTGCCAGCAGCCTAAAAGTCGGACGGAGCAATGAGCAGTTCTTC. It translates to CASSLKVGRSNEQFF.

This clonotype turned up a few times. The gene calls are TRBV5-1 and TRBJ1-2; 9 nucleotides line up with TRBD1. The CDR3 extends over 15 amino acids. Germline-derived CDR1 and CDR2 are SGHRS and YFSETQ. Losses at the gene ends were 4 bases for V and 4 bases for J; bases not matched to a gene: 8. The CDR3 sequence is CASSAQTGGGYGYTF. The CDR3 DNA is TGCGCCAGCAGCGCGCAGACAGGGGGGGGCTATGGCTACACCTTC.

The chain recombines TRBV7-9 with TRBJ2-1; 10 positions match TRBD2. J gave up 5 bases and V 1 base, and 11 bases lay outside the gene matches. Per germline, CDR1 SEHNR and CDR2 FQNEAQ (reference sequence). The CDR3 is made up of 18 amino acids. This CDR3 reads CASSLVSILAGGDNEQFF. DNA for the CDR3: TGTGCCAGCAGCTTAGTGTCTATATTAGCGGGAGGAGACAATGAGCAGTTCTTC.

The V call is TRBV3-2, the J call TRBJ2-7; the D call of TRBD2 is as the table states it, not checked on the DNA. TRBV3-2 corresponds to a pseudogene. The CDR3 has 18 residues. In DNA form, the CDR3 reads TGTGCCAGCAGCCAAGTGGAACTAGCCGGGGAGGGCTCCTACGAGCAGTACTTC. It translates to CASSQVELAGEGSYEQYF.

This clonotype occurred a few times. The V call is TRBV5-6, the J call TRBJ1-3, with D maybe TRBD1 (6 bases). Germline CDR1 and CDR2: SGHDT and YYEEEE. The CDR3 is made up of 15 amino acids. The ends were cut back, 6 bases at V and 4 bases at J, with 17 bases in the middle. The DNA for the CDR3 is TGTGCCAGCACCCAAGGGGGGGCGTCCGGAAACACCATATATTTT. It encodes CASTQGGASGNTIYF. Full variable domain (missing parts from reference TRBV5-6 and TRBJ1-3): DAGVTQSPTHLIKTRGQQVTLRCSPKSGHDTVSWYQQALGQGPQFIFQYYEEEERQRGNFPDRFSGHQFPNYSSELNVNALLLGDSALYLCASTQGGASGNTIYFGEGSWLTVV.

There are many counts of this clonotype. This chain joins TRBV13 and TRBJ2-1, with D uncertain. V was clipped by 5 bases and J by 9 bases, with 14 bases between them. CDR3 length: 13 residues. Germline assignment: CDR1 PRHDT and CDR2 FYEKMQ (reference sequence). For the CDR3, the DNA is TGTGCCAGCAGCCCCCGGGCCTATCGTGAGCAGTTCTTC. Translated: CASSPRAYREQFF.

This clonotype occurred many times. CDR3 sequence reads: CASSNLAGDDTGELFF. The CDR3 DNA is TGTGCCAGCAGCAATCTAGCGGGAGACGACACCGGGGAGCTGTTTTTT. The chain carries TRBV11-2 and TRBJ2-2, with TRBD2 identical over 10 bases. Unmatched junction bases numbered 6, after V lost 5 bases and J lost 3 bases. The CDR3 runs 16 residues. Germline CDR1 is SGHAT and CDR2 is FQNNGV.

This clonotype was seen many times. The chain uses TRBV5-6 and TRBJ2-7, with TRBD2 as a possible D gene (6 bases). This CDR3 has 15 residues. The V end was cut by 5 bases, the J end by 2 bases, with 17 bases between. Germline V gene sequence: CDR1 SGHDT, CDR2 YYEEEE. CDR3 region: CASSGTSLPTYEQYF. DNA for the CDR3: TGTGCCAGCAGTGGGACTTCCCTACCTACCTACGAGCAGTACTTC.

This clonotype has ten or more counts. The gene calls are TRBV28 and TRBJ2-7; 7 bases are a match to TRBD1. The CDR3 contains 13 residues. J was trimmed by 2 bases and V by 6 bases; bases with no gene match: 4. CDR1 and CDR2 (germline): MDHEN, SYDVKM. The CDR3 protein is CASSLGTAYEQYF. The CDR3 DNA is TGTGCCAGCAGCTTAGGGACAGCCTACGAGCAGTACTTC. Together with reference TRBV28 and TRBJ2-7, the CDR3 gives the full variable domain: DVKVTQSSRYLVKRTGEKVFLECVQDMDHENMFWYRQDPGLGLRLIYFSYDVKMKEKGDIPEGYSVSREKKERFSLILESASTNQTSMYLCASSLGTAYEQYFGPGTRLTVT.

The chain recombines TRBV24-1 with TRBJ1-3; D might be TRBD1 (6 bases). The germline gives CDR1 KGHDR, CDR2 SFDVKD. V was pared by 5 bases and J by 2 bases, with 6 bases between. The CDR3 covers 13 residues. The CDR3 reads CATSAGAGNTIYF. CDR3 sequence (DNA): TGTGCCACCAGTGCAGGGGCTGGAAACACCATATATTTT.

This clonotype was counted many times. The chain employs TRBV20-1 and TRBJ2-5; no clear D. V gave up 0 bases and J gave up 5 bases, with 16 bases separating them. CDR3 length: 15 amino acids. Looked up from germline, CDR1 is DFQATT and CDR2 is SNEGSKA (reference sequence). The CDR3 DNA is TGCAGTGCTAGAGATAGGGTTTGGGCTGGGGAGACCCAGTACTTC. This translates into CSARDRVWAGETQYF.

This clonotype was detected many times. The chain carries TRBV20-1 and TRBJ2-5; 13 bases are shared with TRBD2. This CDR3 is built from 14 residues. The J segment lost 4 bases and the V segment lost 4 bases, leaving 3 bases of the junction unmatched. Germline lookup yields CDR1 DFQATT and CDR2 SNEGSKA (reference sequence). CDR3 in DNA: TGCAGTGCTAATGGACTAGCGGGAGTAGAGACCCAGTACTTC. This translates into CSANGLAGVETQYF.

The chain combines TRBV9 with TRBJ2-5, with TRBD2 as a possible D gene (6 bases). The V end lost 0 bases, the J end lost 7 bases, and 16 bases lay between the germline ends. Germline V gene lookup returns CDR1 SGDLS and CDR2 YYNGEE. The CDR3 is made up of 15 amino acids. Here the CDR3 DNA reads TGTGCCAGCAGCGTAGCCGGAGGGGCAGGAGGGACCCAGTACTTC. This encodes CASSVAGGAGGTQYF.

This clonotype was observed many times. This sequence joins TRBV15 and TRBJ2-3, with D maybe TRBD2 (6 bases). Germline values: CDR1 LNHNV, CDR2 YYDKDF (reference sequence). There are 16 residues in the CDR3. V gave up 5 bases and J gave up 0 bases, with 15 bases separating them. This CDR3 reads CATSARHGTSTDTQYF. For the CDR3, the DNA is TGTGCCACCAGCGCCCGACACGGGACTAGCACAGATACGCAGTATTTT. The full variable domain, in which reference TRBV15 and TRBJ2-3 provide the parts outside the CDR3, is DAMVIQNPRYQVTQFGKPVTLSCSQTLNHNVMYWYQQKSSQAPKLLFHYYDKDFNNEADTPDNFQSRRPNTSFCFLDIRSPGLGDTAMYLCATSARHGTSTDTQYFGPGTRLTVL.

This clonotype was recorded only once. This sequence joins TRBV2 and TRBJ2-4; 9 nucleotides agree with TRBD1. CDR3 length: 18 amino acids. CDR1 is SNHLY, CDR2 FYNNEI, per germline. Trimming cost V 5 bases and J 1 base; bases outside gene matches: 12. The CDR3 region is CASSQTPGTGMAKNIQYF. The CDR3 DNA reads as TGTGCCAGCAGTCAGACCCCCGGGACAGGGATGGCCAAAAACATTCAGTACTTC.